This TCR beta chain was captured by sequencing in a study of radiation and T cells in renal cell carcinoma. Study details: Nephrectomy followed 15 Gy stereotactic body radiation by 4 weeks.

Libraries were prepared by immunoSEQ multiplex PCR; TCRdb keeps only in-frame clonotypes and omits some of them. This sample has approximately 100,000 clones, with 86% found just once. CDR3 length: 16 amino acids. Germline CDR1 reads SGHNT; CDR2 reads YYREEE (reference sequence). V dropped 4 bases and J dropped 0; count of bases not matched to a gene: 6. The time point is: baseline pretreatment blood. Treatment reported: 15 Gy SBRT to primary tumor, nephrectomy 4 weeks later. The origin of this receptor is a man in his fifties with renal cell carcinoma. This specimen consisted of blood, obtained from a patient whose treatment included radiotherapy and nephrectomy. This rearrangement joins TRBV5-4 to TRBJ2-3, with 9 nucleotides matching TRBD1. DNA for the CDR3: TGTGCCAGCAGCAACGGACAGGGGCGAAGCACAGATACGCAGTATTTT. Translating it yields CASSNGQGRSTDTQYF. The whole variable domain, remainder taken from reference TRBV5-4 and TRBJ2-3, is ETGVTQSPTHLIKTRGQQVTLRCSSQSGHNTVSWYQQALGQGPQFIFQYYREEENGRGNFPPRFSGLQFPNYSSELNVNALELDDSALYLCASSNGQGRSTDTQYFGPGTRLTVL.